This TCR beta chain was observed in a study of T cell responses to AZD1222 COVID-19 vaccine. Profiled with immunoSEQ multiplex PCR; TCRdb holds only in-frame clones, not every one. The sample holds approximately 140,000 clones; approximately 78% are singletons and the top ten take around 4.1%. The ends were cut back, 5 bases at V and 6 bases at J, with 10 bases in the middle. There are 13 residues in the CDR3. Germline values: CDR1 SGHAT, CDR2 FQDESV (reference sequence). The chain couples TRBV11-1 to TRBJ1-4; D perhaps matches TRBD1 (5 bases). This clonotype was sampled from an adult in good health. This sample comprised peripheral blood, obtained on day 0 of MenACWY control vaccination. CDR3 in amino acids: CASSLGTDEKLFF. CDR3 nucleotides: TGTGCCAGCAGCCTCGGGACTGATGAAAAACTGTTTTTT.